These T cell receptor beta chains were read from a single sample in a study of radiotherapy plus CTLA-4 blockade in lung cancer. TCRdb keeps only in-frame clones here, not all; method: immunoSEQ multiplex PCR. Altogether more than 60,000 clones are present, 65% to 85% being singletons, with the ten largest covering about 3.1%. This specimen was peripheral blood, taken from a patient treated with radiotherapy plus ipilimumab. All receptors come from a human donor with non-small cell lung cancer who had a complete response to radiotherapy plus ipilimumab. Both conserved end residues are part of each CDR3. A D gene is named only where the DNA matches it firmly. Some rows mark clone size as missing; the rest say once, few, many or name a class of expanded clone.

j_gene	abundance	v_gene	d_gene	CDR3aa	CDR3nt
TRBJ2-7	-	TRBV14	TRBD2	CASSQWLAGAEQYF	TGTGCCAGCAGCCAATGGCTAGCGGGAGCCGAGCAGTACTTC
TRBJ2-3	-	TRBV7-9	TRBD1	CASSLALGGQGIDTQYF	TGTGCCAGCAGCTTAGCGCTAGGTGGACAGGGTATAGATACGCAGTATTTT
TRBJ1-5	-	TRBV30	TRBD1	CAWSVDRGSNQPQHF	TGTGCCTGGAGTGTTGACAGGGGGAGCAATCAGCCCCAGCATTTT
TRBJ2-7	-	TRBV9	-	CVARDRAYEQYF	TGTGTCGCGCGGGACAGAGCATACGAGCAGTACTTC
TRBJ2-3	-	TRBV4-3	-	CASSQLGGETDTQYF	TGCGCCAGCAGCCAACTAGGCGGGGAAACAGATACGCAGTATTTT
TRBJ2-5	once	TRBV27	TRBD1	CASSSGTGSWETQYF	TGTGCCAGCAGCTCCGGGACAGGGTCTTGGGAGACCCAGTACTTC
TRBJ2-2	-	TRBV25-1	TRBD2	CASSSLAGANTGELFF	TGTGCCAGCAGTAGCCTAGCGGGGGCGAACACCGGGGAGCTGTTTTTT
TRBJ1-6	few	TRBV30	TRBD1	CAWSSSGTGMNYNSPLHF	TGTGCCTGGAGTTCTTCCGGGACAGGGATGAACTATAATTCACCCCTCCACTTT
TRBJ2-4	-	TRBV15	TRBD1	CATSRWGTELAKNIQYF	TGTGCCACCAGCAGATGGGGGACAGAGCTAGCCAAAAACATTCAGTACTTC
TRBJ1-4	-	TRBV19	-	CASSIKDSLNEKLFF	TGTGCCAGTAGTATAAAGGACAGTCTTAATGAAAAACTGTTTTTT
TRBJ2-2	once	TRBV11-2	TRBD2	CASSFTSGGTGELFF	TGTGCCAGCAGCTTCACTAGCGGCGGTACCGGGGAGCTGTTTTTT
TRBJ2-1	-	TRBV5-1	-	CASSPANSRLRYNEQFF	TGCGCCAGCAGCCCGGCTAATTCGCGACTTAGGTACAATGAGCAGTTCTTC
TRBJ2-2	-	TRBV4-1	-	CASSLRTGGETGELFF	TGCGCCAGCAGCCTACGGACCGGGGGAGAGACCGGGGAGCTGTTTTTT
TRBJ1-4	-	TRBV6-5	-	CASSELAGTEKLFF	TGTGCCAGCAGTGAATTGGCAGGAACTGAAAAACTGTTTTTT